The 20 T cell receptor beta chains listed next were all sequenced from one sample in a study of vaccination and CD4 T cells after COVID-19. These receptors' targets are unknown. Stated treatment: roughly ten-day PBMC culture with coronavirus spike peptide pools or control peptides (ViraFEST assay). The Oncomine TCR Beta short-read assay generated sequence data from the DNA of cultured CD4+ T cells. TCRdb re-analysed the PCR reads in MiXCR, keeping a single row per CDR3 protein. The sample holds about 15,000 distinct CDR3 sequences, roughly 48% seen once. The sample consisted of CD4+ T cells from blood, cultured in vitro. All receptors derive from a human donor who had recovered from COVID-19.

This clonotype occurred a few times. V is TRBV6-1 and J is TRBJ1-2; D remains ambiguous. The V gene lost 8 bases and the J gene lost 7 bases, with 17 bases spanning the gap. The CDR3 runs 13 residues. CDR1 and CDR2 (germline): MNHNS, SASEGT. The CDR3 loop reads CASAETLMGGYTF. For the CDR3, the DNA is TGTGCCAGCGCGGAGACCCTCATGGGTGGCTACACCTTC.

V usage is TRBV19 and J usage is TRBJ2-7; 9 nucleotides line up with TRBD2. This CDR3 comprises 16 residues. CDR1 and CDR2 (germline): LNHDA, SQIVND (reference sequence). V was pared by 4 bases and J by 1 base, with 8 bases of the junction left unmatched. The chain's CDR3 is CASSSLLAGKSYEQYF. The CDR3 bases are TGTGCCAGTAGTAGCCTCCTAGCGGGAAAGTCCTACGAGCAGTACTTC.

The chain joins TRBV6-2 or TRBV6-3 to TRBJ2-5, with TRBD1 matching over 9 bases. The germline gives CDR1 MNHEY, CDR2 SVGEGT. The CDR3 spans 14 residues. Germline trimming cut 6 bases from V and 5 bases from J; bases unmatched to any gene: 7. This CDR3 reads CASRGQGAGETQYF. CDR3 in DNA: TGTGCCAGCAGGGGACAGGGAGCCGGGGAGACCCAGTACTTC.

This clonotype was seen a handful of times. The V call is TRBV19, the J call TRBJ1-5, with 10 positions matching TRBD1. The ends lost 10 bases at V and 7 bases at J; junction bases unmatched: 10. The germline CDR1 and CDR2 sequences are LNHDA and SQIVND (reference sequence). The CDR3 totals 14 residues. This CDR3 reads CATGTGEGLQPQHF. The CDR3, as DNA: TGTGCCACCGGGACAGGGGAAGGCCTCCAGCCCCAGCATTTT.

This chain links TRBV7-2 with TRBJ2-7; weak D call: TRBD2 (6 bases). Germline CDR1 reads SGHTA; CDR2 reads FQGNSA. The V and J ends lost 2 bases and 5 bases respectively, with 13 bases between them. The CDR3 is made up of 14 amino acids. The DNA for the CDR3 is TGTGCCAGCAGCTTAATAATTTCGGGGGACGAGCAGTACTTC. Protein product: CASSLIISGDEQYF.

The genes are TRBV7-2 and TRBJ1-5; perhaps TRBD1 as D (5 bases). The CDR3 loop spans 15 amino acids. The ends were cut back, 5 bases at V and 0 bases at J, with 11 bases in the middle. Germline V gives CDR1 SGHTA, CDR2 FQGNSA. Here the CDR3 reads CASSPGRNSNQPQHF. The CDR3, as DNA: TGTGCCAGCAGCCCAGGGAGGAATAGCAATCAGCCCCAGCATTTT.

J is TRBJ2-5 and V is TRBV15; TRBD2 matches at 7 bases. CDR1 and CDR2 from the germline V gene are LNHNV and YYDKDF (reference sequence). CDR3 length equals 16 residues. J gave up 5 bases and V 1 base, and 10 bases lay outside the gene matches. The CDR3 is CATSRGGLAAGETQYF. CDR3 DNA: TGTGCCACCAGCAGAGGAGGCCTAGCGGCCGGGGAGACCCAGTACTTC.

The gene calls are TRBV4-2 and TRBJ2-3; either TRBD1 or TRBD2 may supply D (6 bases each). The CDR3 loop spans 16 amino acids. V lost 4 bases, J lost 6 bases, and 20 bases lay in between. Germline CDR1 is LGHNA and CDR2 is YNFKEQ. CDR3 sequence (DNA): TGTGCCAGCAGCCCCGAACCTTCGGGGGCGACGGATACGCAGTATTTT. Protein product: CASSPEPSGATDTQYF.

The genes are TRBV7-9 and TRBJ1-1; no clear D gene. The germline V and J ends were trimmed by 1 base and 8 bases, with 8 bases remaining between them. The CDR3 extends over 12 amino acids. From germline, CDR1 is SEHNR and CDR2 FQNEAQ (reference sequence). This CDR3 is CASSLGAREAFF. CDR3 coding DNA: TGTGCCAGCAGCTTAGGTGCCAGGGAAGCTTTCTTT.

The chain recombines TRBV1 with TRBJ2-2; TRBD2, as called in the table, went unchecked against the DNA. TRBV1 is described as a pseudogene. This CDR3 has 17 residues. CDR3 protein: CTSSQEGAAGDTGELFF. DNA for the CDR3: TGCACCAGCAGCCAAGAAGGGGCAGCGGGGGACACCGGGGAGCTGTTTTTT.

V is TRBV15 and J is TRBJ2-1, with 10 bases that match TRBD2. The CDR3 covers 13 residues. Losses at the gene ends were 7 bases for V and 8 bases for J; bases not matched to a gene: 5. The germline gives CDR1 LNHNV, CDR2 YYDKDF (reference sequence). This CDR3 is CATTPAGGYEQFF. Written as DNA, the CDR3 is TGTGCCACCACCCCAGCGGGAGGGTATGAGCAGTTCTTC.

This clonotype has only one observation. V gene TRBV7-6 combines with J gene TRBJ2-1; TRBD1 agrees at 11 bases. Germline trimming cut 5 bases from V and 6 bases from J; bases unmatched to any gene: 3. The germline V gene has CDR1 SGHVS and CDR2 FNYEAQ. The CDR3 is 14 amino acids. CDR3 DNA sequence: TGTGCCAGCAGCCGGGACAGGGGGACCAATGAGCAGTTCTTC. Its translation: CASSRDRGTNEQFF.

J is TRBJ1-2 and V is TRBV6-2 or TRBV6-3; possibly TRBD1 for D (5 bases). Germline lookup yields CDR1 MNHEY and CDR2 SVGEGT. This CDR3 has 20 residues. V was cut by 0 bases and J by 8 bases, with 31 bases left in between. Here the CDR3 reads CASSYSRQKTNMDLSLGYTF. The CDR3 nucleotides are TGTGCCAGCAGTTACTCCAGACAGAAGACTAATATGGATCTGTCGTTAGGCTACACCTTC.

CDR3 protein: CASSLAPGGAGEAFF. The CDR3 DNA sequence: TGCGCCAGCAGCTTGGCCCCAGGGGGCGCGGGTGAAGCTTTCTTT. The chain recombines TRBV5-1 with TRBJ1-1, with TRBD1 identical over 8 bases. Germline CDR1 is SGHRS and CDR2 is YFSETQ. Trimming took 0 bases from V and 7 from J; bases not matched to a gene: 8. This CDR3 has 15 residues.

This clonotype was seen a few times. This chain joins TRBV24-1 and TRBJ1-5; D might be TRBD1 (5 bases). Trimming cost V 9 bases and J 4 bases, with 15 bases left between them. The CDR3 is 14 amino acids. The germline CDR1 and CDR2 sequences are KGHDR and SFDVKD. DNA for the CDR3: TGTGCCACCGCTGGAAAGGGGCCAAATCAGCCCCAGCATTTT. Residues: CATAGKGPNQPQHF.

The gene calls are TRBV27 and TRBJ1-2; D perhaps matches TRBD1 (5 bases). This CDR3 is 17 amino acids long. Germline loops: CDR1 MNHEY, CDR2 SMNVEV (reference sequence). V lost 0 bases to trimming and J lost 7 bases, with 21 bases between them. This CDR3 reads CASSLSRGAVDSSGYTF. For the CDR3, the DNA is TGTGCCAGCAGTTTATCTAGAGGGGCGGTAGACAGTTCTGGCTACACCTTC.

V usage is TRBV28 and J usage is TRBJ2-2; 10 positions agree with TRBD2. The length of the CDR3 is 17 residues. The V segment lost 10 bases and the J segment 0 bases; nucleotides outside the gene matches: 11. From germline, CDR1 is MDHEN and CDR2 SYDVKM. CDR3 in DNA: TGTGCCATCACGGGGCTAGCGGGAGCTTCGAACACCGGGGAGCTGTTTTTT. Encoded protein: CAITGLAGASNTGELFF.

The V gene is TRBV18, the J gene TRBJ2-5; D possibly corresponds to TRBD1 (6 bases). Germline V lookup: CDR1 KGHSH, CDR2 LQKENI. V lost 0 bases to trimming and J lost 4 bases, with 9 bases between them. This CDR3 is built from 14 residues. In DNA form, the CDR3 reads TGTGCCAGCTCACCACCGGGGGCCGGAGAGACCCAGTACTTC. Translation gives CASSPPGAGETQYF. Drawing the rest from reference TRBV18 and TRBJ2-5, the complete variable domain is NAGVMQNPRHLVRRRGQEARLRCSPMKGHSHVYWYRQLPEEGLKFMVYLQKENIIDESGMPKERFSAEFPKEGPSILRIQQVVRGDSAAYFCASSPPGAGETQYFGPGTRLLVL.

This clonotype was found a few times. This chain joins TRBV20-1 and TRBJ1-2; D might be TRBD1 (6 bases). This CDR3 contains 14 residues. Trimming left V 5 bases short and J 6 bases short, with 19 bases between. Looked up from germline, CDR1 is DFQATT and CDR2 is SNEGSKA (reference sequence). CDR3 coding DNA: TGCAGTGCTGGAGGGACATCGGCCCGCCATGGCTACACCTTC. Residues: CSAGGTSARHGYTF.

The table lists this clonotype with a few counts. This rearrangement joins TRBV19 to TRBJ2-3, with D perhaps matching TRBD2 (5 bases). Trimming removed 2 bases from V and 3 bases from J, with 9 bases in between. The length of the CDR3 is 14 residues. The germline V gene has CDR1 LNHDA and CDR2 SQIVND (reference sequence). Here the CDR3 DNA reads TGTGCCAGTAGTATACGGGGTCTAACAGATACGCAGTATTTT. It translates to CASSIRGLTDTQYF.